This is a list of T cell receptor beta chains from one sample in a study of T cell responses to AZD1222 COVID-19 vaccine. This table comes from immunoSEQ multiplex PCR, and its TCRdb copy is limited to in-frame clones, with some not included. Of around 100,000 clones listed, more than 85% are singletons. Here the sequenced sample was peripheral blood, taken on day 0 of AZD1222 vaccination. The receptors come from an adult in good health. CDR3s include the opening cysteine and the closing phenylalanine or tryptophan. Fields, in order: D gene, J gene, clone size, V gene, CDR3 DNA, CDR3 protein. A D gene is named only where the DNA matches it firmly. Size is stated for part of the rows, as once, few or many counts, or as a class when the clone is expanded.

>TRBD1|TRBJ1-6|NA|TRBV6-5
TGTGCCAGCAGCGGACAGGGGACGAATTCACCCCTCCACTTT
CASSGQGTNSPLHF
>TRBD1|TRBJ1-5|NA|TRBV5-5
TGTGCCAGCAGCCGGGACAGTGATCAGCCCCAGCATTTT
CASSRDSDQPQHF
>NA|TRBJ1-2|NA|TRBV3-1/TRBV3-2
TGTGCCAGCAGCCCCGGACGCCATGGCTACACCTTC
CASSPGRHGYTF
>TRBD1|TRBJ1-1|NA|TRBV28
TGTGCCAGCCGGCGCGGACAGGTGAACACTGAAGCTTTCTTT
CASRRGQVNTEAFF
>NA|TRBJ2-4|NA|TRBV18
TGTGCCAGCTCACCTGGACAGCGAAAAAACATTCAGTACTTC
CASSPGQRKNIQYF
>TRBD2|TRBJ2-3|NA|TRBV24-1
TGTGCCACCAGTGATCCTCTGGGTAGCGGGGGCACAGATACGCAGTATTTT
CATSDPLGSGGTDTQYF
>NA|TRBJ1-2|NA|TRBV28
TGTGCCAGCAGTTTACCCGGTAATCGCTACACCTTC
CASSLPGNRYTF
>TRBD1|TRBJ1-1|NA|TRBV11-3
TGTGCCAGCAGCACTCGACAGGGATCTGAAGCTTTCTTT
CASSTRQGSEAFF
>NA|TRBJ1-5|NA|TRBV5-6
TGTGCCAGCAGCTTGGGAAGGGGGGGCCTTAGCAATCAGCCCCAGCATTTT
CASSLGRGGLSNQPQHF
>TRBD2|TRBJ2-3|NA|TRBV28
TGTGCCAGCACTACCGGGACTAGCGGGGGGGCCGGGAAAGGCACAGATACGCAGTATTTT
CASTTGTSGGAGKGTDTQYF
>NA|TRBJ2-7|NA|TRBV7-6
TGTGCCAGCAGCTTCGGGGACCGACGAACCTACGAGCAGTACTTC
CASSFGDRRTYEQYF
>NA|TRBJ1-5|NA|TRBV5-5
TGTGCCAGCAGCAGGGACACCGATCAGCCCCAGCATTTT
CASSRDTDQPQHF
>NA|TRBJ2-7|NA|TRBV5-1
TGCGCCAGCTCCCTAAGTCTGGGGACCTCCTACGAGCAGTACTTC
CASSLSLGTSYEQYF
>TRBD2|TRBJ2-3|NA|TRBV18
TGTGCCAGCTCACCACGACTAGCGGCTAGCACAGATACGCAGTATTTT
CASSPRLAASTDTQYF
>TRBD2|TRBJ2-3|NA|TRBV11-2
TGTGCCAGCAGCTGGCGGGGGACTGGGGATACGCAGTATTTT
CASSWRGTGDTQYF
>NA|TRBJ2-2|NA|TRBV5-1
TGCGCCAGCAGCATAAGTACGCTCACGAACACCGGGGAGCTGTTTTTT
CASSISTLTNTGELFF
>NA|TRBJ2-7|NA|TRBV7-9
TGTGCCAGCAGCTTAGGAGGGCCTCTGGAGGAGCAGTACTTC
CASSLGGPLEEQYF
>NA|TRBJ1-2|NA|TRBV2
TGTGCCAGCAGTTCCGGGGCCAACTATGGCTACACCTTC
CASSSGANYGYTF
>NA|TRBJ1-1|NA|TRBV5-4
TGTGCCAGCAGCCCGGGACCGGGGTCCACTGAAGCTTTCTTT
CASSPGPGSTEAFF
>NA|TRBJ1-6|NA|TRBV7-2
TGTGCCAGCAGTTGGACAGCAAATTCACCCCTCCACTTT
CASSWTANSPLHF
>TRBD1|TRBJ2-7|NA|TRBV6-5
TGTGCCAGCAGTCGGTCCGGACAGGGCTTCTACGAGCAGTACTTC
CASSRSGQGFYEQYF
>NA|TRBJ2-7|NA|TRBV12-3/TRBV12-4
TGTGCCAGCAGTTTGAACCGCGGGTACGAGCAGTACTTC
CASSLNRGYEQYF
>NA|TRBJ1-1|NA|TRBV11-2
TGTGCCAGCAGCTTTCACCAGAACACTGAAGCTTTCTTT
CASSFHQNTEAFF
>NA|TRBJ1-2|NA|TRBV5-1
TGCGCCAGCAGCAAGGACACGAACTATGGCTACACCTTC
CASSKDTNYGYTF
>NA|TRBJ1-6|NA|TRBV7-9
TGTGCCAGCAGCGCACAGGGACGGGATAATTCACCCCTCCACTTT
CASSAQGRDNSPLHF
>NA|TRBJ2-1|NA|TRBV18
TGTGCCAGCTCACCGCAGGGTGAGCAGTTCTTC
CASSPQGEQFF
>NA|TRBJ2-1|NA|TRBV2
TGTGCCAGCAGCGGGGGCTCCTACAATGAGCAGTTCTTC
CASSGGSYNEQFF
>TRBD1|TRBJ1-2|NA|TRBV5-1
TGCGCCAGCAGCTTGGGGGACAGCTTATCGGTTTATGGCTACACCTTC
CASSLGDSLSVYGYTF
>NA|TRBJ2-1|NA|TRBV5-4
TGTGCCAGCAGCTTAGGGGGGCATTCCTACAATGAGCAGTTCTTC
CASSLGGHSYNEQFF
>NA|TRBJ2-1|NA|TRBV6-5
TGTGCCAGCAGTTACGACTCCTACAATGAGCAGTTCTTC
CASSYDSYNEQFF
>TRBD2|TRBJ2-1|NA|TRBV15
TGTGCCACCAGCAGGACTAGCGAGTACAATGAGCAGTTCTTC
CATSRTSEYNEQFF
>NA|TRBJ1-4|NA|TRBV4-1
TGCGCCAGCAGCCAAGCTGGGAGTGAAAAACTGTTTTTT
CASSQAGSEKLFF
>NA|TRBJ1-2|NA|TRBV5-1
TGCGCCAGCAGCCTAGACAGCTACTATGGCTACACCTTC
CASSLDSYYGYTF
>TRBD1|TRBJ1-1|once|TRBV2
TGTGCCAGCAGCAGGGGGGGACCGGGACACCAGAACACTGAAGCTTTCTTT
CASSRGGPGHQNTEAFF